Below are 15 T cell receptor beta chains sequenced from a single sample in a study of early T cells in non-severe SARS-CoV-2 infection. TCRdb used MiXCR to reprocess the 5' RACE reads, holding one entry per CDR3 protein. The table includes nearly 60,000 distinct CDR3 sequences, roughly 13% detected once. Sequencing was carried out using whole blood. The receptor set was obtained from an adult who was a healthcare worker with PCR-confirmed SARS-CoV-2 infection or an uninfected control (not recorded which).

In its sample, this clonotype was seen a few times. The CDR3 DNA sequence: TGTGCCAGCTCACCACTTGGGACGCGCGCGGGTGAGCAGTTCTTC. The encoded protein is CASSPLGTRAGEQFF. The rearrangement links TRBV18 to TRBJ2-1; either TRBD1 or TRBD2 may supply D (5 bases each). The germline CDR1 and CDR2 sequences are KGHSH and LQKENI. V lost 1 base to trimming and J lost 9 bases, with 16 bases between them. The CDR3 covers 15 residues.

The rearrangement links TRBV7-9 to TRBJ2-1, with 12 bases identical to TRBD2. CDR3 length equals 17 residues. The germline V gene encodes CDR1 SEHNR and CDR2 FQNEAQ (reference sequence). The trim removed 1 base at V and 5 bases at J, leaving 6 bases unmatched. CDR3 loop: CASSLVTTSGRNNEQFF. The CDR3 nucleotides read TGTGCCAGCAGCTTAGTGACGACTAGCGGGAGAAACAATGAGCAGTTCTTC.

This clonotype was observed many times. This CDR3 fails to terminate in the conserved phenylalanine or tryptophan, so it likely reflects a read error. The DNA is omitted, as the CDR3 cannot be located on it reliably, and the CDR3 follows TCRdb's listing. The chain carries TRBV21-1 and TRBJ1-2. TRBV21-1 is a known pseudogene. Counting both end residues, the CDR3 totals 10 amino acids. The CDR3 sequence is CASSKEEFLI.

This clonotype was detected only a few times. The chain employs TRBV11-3 and TRBJ1-1; D gene uncertain. Trimming pared 1 base from V and 1 base from J, leaving 7 bases between. Per germline, CDR1 SGHNT and CDR2 YENEEA. This CDR3 is built from 14 residues. This CDR3 is CASSLARANTEAFF. For the CDR3, the DNA is TGTGCCAGCAGCTTAGCACGGGCGAACACTGAAGCTTTCTTT.

This clonotype has more than one count but fewer than ten. V gene TRBV27 combines with J gene TRBJ2-2; 8 bases are a match to TRBD2. This CDR3 spans 17 amino acids. Trimming removed 3 bases from V and 4 bases from J; junction bases left unmatched: 10. From germline, CDR1 is MNHEY and CDR2 SMNVEV (reference sequence). The CDR3 region is CASSLTPTSAITGELFF. The CDR3, as DNA: TGTGCCAGCAGTTTGACCCCGACTAGCGCGATCACCGGGGAGCTGTTTTTT.

The J gene is TRBJ2-1, the V gene TRBV27; D call uncertain. Between the trimmed V and J ends, which lost 5 bases and 0 bases, there was a span of 14 bases. The germline V gene has CDR1 MNHEY and CDR2 SMNVEV (reference sequence). The CDR3 has 16 residues. CDR3: CASSDISESSYNEQFF. The CDR3 DNA reads as TGTGCCAGCAGTGATATAAGCGAAAGCTCCTACAATGAGCAGTTCTTC.

This clonotype occurred a few times. The chain combines TRBV20-1 with TRBJ2-3; D is ambiguous. The CDR3 contains 14 residues. CDR1 is DFQATT and CDR2 is SNEGSKA in the germline V gene (reference sequence). With 0 bases removed from V and 3 bases from J, the gap between germline ends came to 10 bases. The CDR3 DNA reads TGCAGTGCTAGAGATGCTAGTACTACAGATACGCAGTATTTT. Its translation: CSARDASTTDTQYF.

The V and J genes are TRBV19 and TRBJ2-3, with D possibly being TRBD2 (5 bases). This CDR3 contains 14 residues. The germline gives CDR1 LNHDA, CDR2 SQIVND (reference sequence). The V gene lost 3 bases and the J gene lost 5 bases, with 12 bases spanning the gap. The CDR3 DNA follows: TGTGCCAGTAGTATTCGAGGGAGTGGAGATACGCAGTATTTT. Residues: CASSIRGSGDTQYF.

This clonotype was seen a few times. This chain uses TRBV27 with TRBJ1-4, with a possible D match to TRBD1 (5 bases). Trimming took 2 bases from V and 0 from J, leaving 7 bases between them. CDR1 is MNHEY, CDR2 SMNVEV, per germline (reference sequence). This CDR3 region has 15 residues. The DNA of the CDR3 is TGTGCCAGCAGTTTAATGACAGCAACTAATGAAAAACTGTTTTTT. It is translated as CASSLMTATNEKLFF. The full variable domain, in which reference TRBV27 and TRBJ1-4 provide the parts outside the CDR3, is EAQVTQNPRYLITVTGKKLTVTCSQNMNHEYMSWYRQDPGLGLRQIYYSMNVEVTDKGDVPEGYKVSRKEKRNFPLILESPSPNQTSLYFCASSLMTATNEKLFFGSGTQLSVL.

There are a few counts of this clonotype. The chain recombines TRBV5-6 with TRBJ2-3; TRBD1 or TRBD2 may be the D gene (5 bases each). CDR1 is SGHDT and CDR2 is YYEEEE in the germline V gene. The CDR3 is made up of 16 amino acids. V dropped 4 bases and J dropped 2 bases, with 17 bases sitting between them. The CDR3, as DNA: TGTGCCAGCAGCATCACCGGGACCCCAGACACAGATACGCAGTATTTT. Translating it yields CASSITGTPDTDTQYF.

In its sample, this clonotype was seen many times. The chain employs TRBV10-3 and TRBJ2-5; 11 nucleotides align to TRBD2. The length of the CDR3 is 15 residues. Germline CDR1 ENHRY, CDR2 SYGVKD. The trim removed 6 bases at V and 0 bases at J, leaving 3 bases unmatched. CDR3 nucleotide sequence: TGTGCCATCAGCCCTAGCGGGGGGTACCAAGAGACCCAGTACTTC. Its protein is CAISPSGGYQETQYF.

This clonotype was counted ten times or more. The chain couples TRBV12-3 or TRBV12-4 to TRBJ1-2; TRBD1 matches 7 bases. Trimming took 5 bases from V and 2 from J; bases not matched to a gene: 5. The CDR3 length is 14 residues. CDR3 DNA sequence: TGTGCCAGCAGTACAGGGGTAACAAACTATGGCTACACCTTC. It encodes CASSTGVTNYGYTF.

The chain carries TRBV7-2 and TRBJ1-2, with a weak D call TRBD1 (5 bases). The CDR3 totals 17 residues. The V gene lost 1 base and the J gene lost 6 bases, with 21 bases spanning the gap. Germline V CDR1 and CDR2: SGHTA, FQGNSA. The CDR3 bases are TGTGCCAGCAGCTTAGAGGCCCGGGGGTGGACTGTGCATGGCTACACCTTC. Translating it yields CASSLEARGWTVHGYTF.

This chain links TRBV28 with TRBJ2-1; perhaps TRBD1 as D (6 bases). V was shortened by 6 bases and J by 4 bases, with 13 bases between the two germline ends. Germline values: CDR1 MDHEN, CDR2 SYDVKM. The CDR3 is 14 amino acids. CDR3 in DNA: TGTGCCAGCAGGACAGGTGCGAGATACAATGAGCAGTTCTTC. It codes for CASRTGARYNEQFF.

This clonotype was observed a handful of times. The chain is built from TRBV9 and TRBJ2-2; D call uncertain. Trimming took 0 bases from V and 0 from J, leaving 6 bases between them. Germline assignment: CDR1 SGDLS and CDR2 YYNGEE. The CDR3 sequence is 15 residues long. In nucleotides, the CDR3 is TGTGCCAGCAGCGTAGGGCAGACGAACACCGGGGAGCTGTTTTTT. Its protein product is CASSVGQTNTGELFF.